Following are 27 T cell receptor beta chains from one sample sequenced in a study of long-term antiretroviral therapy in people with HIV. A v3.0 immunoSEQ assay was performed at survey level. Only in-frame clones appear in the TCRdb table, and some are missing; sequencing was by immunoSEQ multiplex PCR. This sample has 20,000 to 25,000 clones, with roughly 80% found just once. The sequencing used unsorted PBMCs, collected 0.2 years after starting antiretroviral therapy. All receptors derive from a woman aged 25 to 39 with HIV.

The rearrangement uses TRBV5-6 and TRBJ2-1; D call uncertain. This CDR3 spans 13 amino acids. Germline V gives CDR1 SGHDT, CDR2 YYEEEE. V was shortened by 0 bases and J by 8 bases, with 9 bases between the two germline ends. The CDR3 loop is CASSLGSSDEQFF. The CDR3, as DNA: TGTGCCAGCAGCTTGGGGAGCTCCGATGAGCAGTTCTTC. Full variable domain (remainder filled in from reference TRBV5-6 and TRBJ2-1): DAGVTQSPTHLIKTRGQQVTLRCSPKSGHDTVSWYQQALGQGPQFIFQYYEEEERQRGNFPDRFSGHQFPNYSSELNVNALLLGDSALYLCASSLGSSDEQFFGPGTRLTVL.

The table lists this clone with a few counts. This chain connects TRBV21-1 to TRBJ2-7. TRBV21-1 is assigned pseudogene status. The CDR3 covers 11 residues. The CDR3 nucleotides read TGTGCCAGCAATGATCCGGATGAGCAGTACGTC. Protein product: CASNDPDEQYV.

The CDR3 DNA sequence: TGCAGCGTTGCGGGGGGGCAGGACACTGAAGCTTTCTTT. Translated: CSVAGGQDTEAFF. The V call is TRBV29-1, the J call TRBJ1-1, with D possibly being TRBD1 (6 bases). Trimming cost V 4 bases and J 3 bases, with 12 bases left between them. CDR1 is SQVTM, CDR2 ANQGSEA, per germline. There are 13 residues in the CDR3.

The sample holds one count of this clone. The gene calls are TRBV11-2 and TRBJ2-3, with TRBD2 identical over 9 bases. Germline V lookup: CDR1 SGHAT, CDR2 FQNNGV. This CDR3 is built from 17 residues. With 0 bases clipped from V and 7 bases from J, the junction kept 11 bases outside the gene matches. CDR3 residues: CASSLEGLASGMNTQYF. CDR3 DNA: TGTGCCAGCAGCTTAGAGGGACTAGCTTCGGGAATGAATACGCAGTATTTT.

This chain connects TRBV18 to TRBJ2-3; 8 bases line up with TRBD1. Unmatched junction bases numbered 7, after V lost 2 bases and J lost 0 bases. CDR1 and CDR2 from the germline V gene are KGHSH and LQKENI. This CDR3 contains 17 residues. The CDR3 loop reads CASSPWDRSSSTDTQYF. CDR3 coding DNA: TGTGCCAGCTCACCATGGGACAGGTCTTCTAGCACAGATACGCAGTATTTT.

In DNA, the CDR3 is TGCGCCAGCAGCTTGGACGGGAGGAGGCAAGAGACCCAGTACTTC. This codes for CASSLDGRRQETQYF. The chain combines TRBV5-1 with TRBJ2-5, with 7 bases matching TRBD2. The CDR3 has 15 residues. Germline V gene lookup returns CDR1 SGHRS and CDR2 YFSETQ. The V gene end was trimmed by 0 bases and the J gene end by 2 bases; junction bases not matched to a gene: 4.

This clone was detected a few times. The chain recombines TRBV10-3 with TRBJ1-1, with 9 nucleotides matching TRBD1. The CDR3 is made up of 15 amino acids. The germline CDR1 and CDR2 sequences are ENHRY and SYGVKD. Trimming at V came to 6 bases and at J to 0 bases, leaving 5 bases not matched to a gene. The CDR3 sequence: CAIRPGTGMNTEAFF. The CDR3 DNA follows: TGTGCCATCAGACCCGGGACAGGGATGAACACTGAAGCTTTCTTT.

As DNA, the CDR3 is TGTGCCACCCCTGGATCTTTGGATGGGGGTCCGTACCCAGATACGCAGTATTTT. This gives the protein CATPGSLDGGPYPDTQYF. This chain joins TRBV7-9 and TRBJ2-3, with D tentatively TRBD1 or TRBD2 (5 bases each). The V gene's germline CDR1 is SEHNR and CDR2 FQNEAQ (reference sequence). The CDR3 length is 18 residues. Trimming shortened V by 10 bases and J by 4 bases, and 30 bases separated the two germline ends.

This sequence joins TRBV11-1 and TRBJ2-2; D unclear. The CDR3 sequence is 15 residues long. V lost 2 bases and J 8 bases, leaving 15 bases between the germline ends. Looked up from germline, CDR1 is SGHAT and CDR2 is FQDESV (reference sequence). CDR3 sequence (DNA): TGTGCCAGCAGCTTAACTAACGCCCCTCGGGGGGAGCTGTTTTTT. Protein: CASSLTNAPRGELFF. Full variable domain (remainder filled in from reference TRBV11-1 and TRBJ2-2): EAEVAQSPRYKITEKSQAVAFWCDPISGHATLYWYRQILGQGPELLVQFQDESVVDDSQLPKDRFSAERLKGVDSTLKIQPAELGDSAMYLCASSLTNAPRGELFFGEGSRLTVL.

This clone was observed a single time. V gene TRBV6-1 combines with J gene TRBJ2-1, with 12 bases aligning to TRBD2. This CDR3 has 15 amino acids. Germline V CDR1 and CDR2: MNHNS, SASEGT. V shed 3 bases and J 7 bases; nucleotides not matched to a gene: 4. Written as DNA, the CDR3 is TGTGCCAGCAGTGAGCTAGCGGGGGGGCATAATGAGCAGTTCTTC. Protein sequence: CASSELAGGHNEQFF.

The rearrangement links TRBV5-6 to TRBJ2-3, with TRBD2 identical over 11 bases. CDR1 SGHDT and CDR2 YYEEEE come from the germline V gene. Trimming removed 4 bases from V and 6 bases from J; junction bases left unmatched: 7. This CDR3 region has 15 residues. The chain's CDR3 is CASSMGTSGLDTQYF. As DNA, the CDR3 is TGTGCCAGCAGCATGGGGACTAGCGGACTGGATACGCAGTATTTT.

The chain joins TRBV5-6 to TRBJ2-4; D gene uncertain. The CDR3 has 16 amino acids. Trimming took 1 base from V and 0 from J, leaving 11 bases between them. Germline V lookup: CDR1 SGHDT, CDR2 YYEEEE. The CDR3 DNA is TGTGCCAGCAGCTTGAGGACCCTCGGAGCCAAAAACATTCAGTACTTC. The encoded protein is CASSLRTLGAKNIQYF.

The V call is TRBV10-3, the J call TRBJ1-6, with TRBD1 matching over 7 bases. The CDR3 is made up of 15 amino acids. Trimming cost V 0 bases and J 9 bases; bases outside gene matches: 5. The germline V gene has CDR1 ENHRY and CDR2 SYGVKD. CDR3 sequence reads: CAISESGGGGSPLHF. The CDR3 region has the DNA TGTGCCATCAGTGAGTCAGGAGGGGGCGGTTCACCCCTCCACTTT.

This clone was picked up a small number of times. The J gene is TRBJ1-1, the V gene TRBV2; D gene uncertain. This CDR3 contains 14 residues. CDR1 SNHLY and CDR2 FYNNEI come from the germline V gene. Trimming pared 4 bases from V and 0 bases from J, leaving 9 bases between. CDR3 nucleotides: TGTGCCAGCAGTGTCGAGACTTTGAACACTGAAGCTTTCTTT. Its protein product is CASSVETLNTEAFF.

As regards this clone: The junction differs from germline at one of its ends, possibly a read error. This chain's CDR3 is CASSLAPGFQETQYF. CDR3 DNA sequence: TGTGCCAGCAGCCTAGCCCCGGGATTCCAAGAGACCCAGTACTTC. The chain has TRBV7-7 and TRBJ2-5; possible D gene TRBD2, 5 bases. This CDR3 has 15 residues. Germline V CDR1 and CDR2: SSHAT, FNYEAQ (reference sequence).

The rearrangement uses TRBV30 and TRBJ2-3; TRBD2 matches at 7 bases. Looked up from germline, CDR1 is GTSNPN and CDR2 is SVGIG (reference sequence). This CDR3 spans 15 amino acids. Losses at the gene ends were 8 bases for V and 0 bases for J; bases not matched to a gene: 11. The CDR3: CASQSSGSSTDTQYF. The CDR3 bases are TGTGCCAGCCAATCTAGCGGATCTAGCACAGATACGCAGTATTTT. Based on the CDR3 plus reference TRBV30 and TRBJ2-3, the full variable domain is SQTIHQWPATLVQPVGSPLSLECTVEGTSNPNLYWYRQAAGRGLQLLFYSVGIGQISSEVPQNLSASRPQDRQFILSSKKLLLSDSGFYLCASQSSGSSTDTQYFGPGTRLTVL.

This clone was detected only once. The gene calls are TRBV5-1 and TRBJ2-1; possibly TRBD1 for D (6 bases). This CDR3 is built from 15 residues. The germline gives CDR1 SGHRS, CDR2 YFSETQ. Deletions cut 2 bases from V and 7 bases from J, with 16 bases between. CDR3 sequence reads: CASSFTTVGTNEQFF. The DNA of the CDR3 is TGCGCCAGCAGCTTTACGACAGTCGGGACAAATGAGCAGTTCTTC.

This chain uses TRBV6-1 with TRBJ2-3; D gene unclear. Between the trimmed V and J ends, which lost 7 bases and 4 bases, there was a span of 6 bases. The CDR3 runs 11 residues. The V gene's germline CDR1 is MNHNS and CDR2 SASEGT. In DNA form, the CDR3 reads TGTGCCAGCAAGCGATCAGATACGCAGTATTTT. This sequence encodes CASKRSDTQYF.

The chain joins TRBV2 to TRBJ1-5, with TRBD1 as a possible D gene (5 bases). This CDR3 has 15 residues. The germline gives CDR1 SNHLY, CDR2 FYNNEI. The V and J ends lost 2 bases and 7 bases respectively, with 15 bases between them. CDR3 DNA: TGTGCCAGCAGTGAAAATAGGGGCGGCAGACAGCCCCAGCATTTT. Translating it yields CASSENRGGRQPQHF.

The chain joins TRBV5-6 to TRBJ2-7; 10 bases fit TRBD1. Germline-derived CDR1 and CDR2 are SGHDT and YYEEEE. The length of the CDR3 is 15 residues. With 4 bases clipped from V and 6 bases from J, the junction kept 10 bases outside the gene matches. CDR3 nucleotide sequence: TGTGCCAGCAGCGTGGCGGGACAGGGGAGGGCCGAGCAGTACGTC. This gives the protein CASSVAGQGRAEQYV.

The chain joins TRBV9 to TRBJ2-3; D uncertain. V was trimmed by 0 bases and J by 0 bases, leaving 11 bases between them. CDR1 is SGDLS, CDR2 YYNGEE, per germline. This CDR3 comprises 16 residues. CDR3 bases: TGTGCCAGCAGCGTAGGGCCGAGCCCTAGCACAGATACGCAGTATTTT. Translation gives CASSVGPSPSTDTQYF. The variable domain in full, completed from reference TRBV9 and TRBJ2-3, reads DSGVTQTPKHLITATGQRVTLRCSPRSGDLSVYWYQQSLDQGLQFLIQYYNGEERAKGNILERFSAQQFPDLHSELNLSSLELGDSALYFCASSVGPSPSTDTQYFGPGTRLTVL.

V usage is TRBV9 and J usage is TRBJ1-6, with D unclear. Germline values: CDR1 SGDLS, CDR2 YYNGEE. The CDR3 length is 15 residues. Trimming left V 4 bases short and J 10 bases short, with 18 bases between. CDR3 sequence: CASSPQVGQLSPLHF. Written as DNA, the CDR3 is TGTGCCAGCAGCCCCCAGGTGGGTCAATTGTCACCCCTCCACTTT.

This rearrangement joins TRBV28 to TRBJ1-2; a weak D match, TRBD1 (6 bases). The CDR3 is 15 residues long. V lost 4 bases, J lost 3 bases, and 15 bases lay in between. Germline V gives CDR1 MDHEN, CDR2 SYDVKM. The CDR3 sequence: CASSSPRGGDYGYTF. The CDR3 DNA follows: TGTGCCAGCAGTTCCCCCAGGGGCGGCGACTATGGCTACACCTTC.

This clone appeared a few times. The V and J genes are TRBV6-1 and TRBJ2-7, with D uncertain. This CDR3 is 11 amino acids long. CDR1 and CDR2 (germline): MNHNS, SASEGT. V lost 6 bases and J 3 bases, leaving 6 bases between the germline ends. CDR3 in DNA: TGTGCCAGCAGCACCATCTACGAGCAGTACTTC. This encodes CASSTIYEQYF.

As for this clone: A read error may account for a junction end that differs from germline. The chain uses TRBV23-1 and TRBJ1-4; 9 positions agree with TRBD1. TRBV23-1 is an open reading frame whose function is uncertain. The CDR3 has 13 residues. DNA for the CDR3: TGCGCCAGCGGTGGGACAGGGAATGGAAAACTGTTTTTT. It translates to CASGGTGNGKLFF.

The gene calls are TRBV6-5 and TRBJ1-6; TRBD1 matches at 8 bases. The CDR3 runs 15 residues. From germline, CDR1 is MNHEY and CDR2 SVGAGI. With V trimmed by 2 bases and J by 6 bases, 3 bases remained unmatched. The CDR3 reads CASSYDDRGNSPLHF. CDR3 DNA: TGTGCCAGCAGTTACGACGACAGGGGTAATTCACCCCTCCACTTT.

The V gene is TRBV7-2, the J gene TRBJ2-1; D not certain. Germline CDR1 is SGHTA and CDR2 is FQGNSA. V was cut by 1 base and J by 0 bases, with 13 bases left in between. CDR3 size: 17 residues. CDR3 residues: CASSLVPELSSYNEQFF. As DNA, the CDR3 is TGTGCCAGCAGCTTAGTACCGGAACTCAGCTCCTACAATGAGCAGTTCTTC.